This T cell receptor (beta chain) was sequenced for a study of beta chain features in type 1 diabetes (dated by TCRdb to 2017 to 2018). A note on the overall study: Patients and healthy donors did not differ in mean age, gender distribution, total cell number or subset yield. Whereas all 30 or so donors provided naive and central memory subsets, regulatory and stem cell-like memory subsets were isolated from just 8 patients and roughly 8 healthy donors. The study compared TCRB repertoires of sorted circulating CD4+ T cell subsets between recently diagnosed type 1 diabetes patients and matched healthy donors. A total of 107,917,701 sorted cells were examined across all samples, and RNA yield correlated strongly with the number of cells per subset.

Each donor gave one peripheral blood draw, averaging roughly 120 mL, which was collected into heparinised tubes. Using a panel that included CD45RO, CCR7, CD25, CD127, CD95 and CD27, naive, central memory, regulatory and stem cell-like memory CD4+ T cells were sorted on a BD FACSAria II. A purity above 98% was achieved for all sorted populations. Right away, PBMCs were isolated by Lymphoprep density gradient centrifugation and were stained directly, with no culture step. To minimize batch effects, samples were stained and sorted in pairs, one healthy donor with one patient per experiment. The paper's findings and limits, for the study overall: PCR might favor shorter templates, but patient and control samples were amplified and corrected together, so any skew would affect both groups equally. Only small numbers of individuals were included in the HLA sub-analyses, which left unresolved whether HLA type had any influence on TCRB rearrangement. Naive, central memory and regulatory TCRB repertoires appeared to be more similar among patients than among healthy donors. Because cDNA was sequenced instead of genomic DNA, highly expressing activated cells could be over-represented, though the groups showed no difference in activation or CD3 levels. In all four CD4+ subsets, TCRB CDR3 length was moderately but significantly shorter in type 1 diabetes patients. At VDJ recombination sites, patients with type 1 diabetes made fewer insertions and deleted more nucleotides, a pattern implying thymic rearrangement abnormalities.

All of the isolated RNA was reverse transcribed with the High Capacity cDNA Reverse Transcription Kit, so expressed TCRB transcripts were sequenced. Deep immunoSEQ sequencing was applied to naive, central memory and regulatory T cell samples, giving an average of around 4 million total reads per sample. Sorted cells were lysed in RLT buffer, and RNA was extracted using DNase-treated RNeasy Micro or Mini kits according to cell number. Each cell subset was processed separately to prevent cross-contamination, with patient and healthy donor samples processed together. TCRB sequences were amplified from cDNA with the immunoSEQ multiplex PCR, producing 87-bp fragments spanning the CDR3 region. Amplicons were sequenced on the Illumina HiSeq platform. Per the source publication's procedure: Synthetic template baselines were used to correct PCR bias computationally, reads within Hamming distance 2 were collapsed, and singletons that could not be merged were discarded. By aligning reads against IMGT, V, D and J genes, CDR3 length, and insertions or deletions at six rearrangement sites were assigned. Clonotype counts were normalized to sorted cell number within each subset before computing true diversity and Gini coefficients with the tcR R package. The overlap coefficient, calculated on TCRB nucleotide sequences, was used to quantify repertoire sharing. Out-of-frame TCRB sequences from naive cells were analyzed to stand in for the pre-selection repertoire. Not all clones reach the TCRdb copy of this immuneACCESS table, which keeps in-frame sequences only. Checked studies attribute under half of the gap to unresolved V genes and leave the rest unexplained. That table gives V, J and clone size, and the DNA gave D and trimming. The sample table holds 300,000 to 400,000 clones, of which 10% to 15% were seen once. Approximately 0.015% of the sample rests with the top ten.

This clone showed up just a few times. Its antigen is still unknown. Base qualities are missing; no much larger clone stands one base away. This sequence originates from a man aged 18 to 35 in good health. Sequenced input: naive CD4+ T cells from blood. Reading the label with the study, this specimen's cell subset or site is: true naive CD4+ T cells.

The CDR3 loop reads CASSPGGVRRNYGYTF. The sequenced DNA: TGTGCCAGCAGCCCGGGAGGGGTGAGGAGAAACTATGGCTACACCTTC. The rearrangement combines TRBV7-2 with TRBJ1-2; TRBD1 might be the D gene, on 5 matching bases. V loses 5 bases, J loses 2 bases, and the germline ends lie 18 bases apart. The CDR3 goes from the cysteine to the phenylalanine over 16 residues. The retained sequence is limited to the CDR3, 48 bases, with the frame set at the first base. The germline V gene specifies SGHTA as CDR1 and FQGNSA as CDR2.